Sequencing of this T cell receptor (beta chain) was carried out in a study of blood T cell repertoires in COVID-19. Libraries were prepared by immunoSEQ multiplex PCR; TCRdb keeps only in-frame clonotypes and omits some of them. Of around 200,000 clones listed, approximately 89% are singletons. CDR3 length: 12 amino acids. Per germline, CDR1 LNHDA and CDR2 SQIVND (reference sequence). With 2 bases removed from V and 8 bases from J, the gap between germline ends came to 6 bases. The receptor was isolated from a middle-aged woman with acute COVID-19. This chain uses TRBV19 with TRBJ1-4; possible D gene TRBD1, 6 bases. The sequencing sample was made of PBMCs or T cells enriched from blood (not recorded which). Written as DNA, the CDR3 is TGTGCCAGTAGTATACAGGGGGAAAAACTGTTTTTT. Protein product: CASSIQGEKLFF.